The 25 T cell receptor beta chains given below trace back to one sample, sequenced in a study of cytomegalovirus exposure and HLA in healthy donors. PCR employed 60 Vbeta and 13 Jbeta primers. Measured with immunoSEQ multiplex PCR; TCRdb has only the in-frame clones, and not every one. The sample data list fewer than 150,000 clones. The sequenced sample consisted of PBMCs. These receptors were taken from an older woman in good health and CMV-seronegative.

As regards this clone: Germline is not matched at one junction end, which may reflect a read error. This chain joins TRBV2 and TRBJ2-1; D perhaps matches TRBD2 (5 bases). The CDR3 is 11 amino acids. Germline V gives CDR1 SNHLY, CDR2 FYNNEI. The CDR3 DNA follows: TGCCTTGCTGGTCGGGGTGGTGAGCAGTTCTTC. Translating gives CLAGRGGEQFF.

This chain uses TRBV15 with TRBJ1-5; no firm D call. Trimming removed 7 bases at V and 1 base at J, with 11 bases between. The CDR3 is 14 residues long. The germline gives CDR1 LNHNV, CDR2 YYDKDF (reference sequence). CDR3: CATNRGGSNQPQHF. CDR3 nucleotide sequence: TGTGCCACCAATCGAGGAGGCAGCAATCAGCCCCAGCATTTT.

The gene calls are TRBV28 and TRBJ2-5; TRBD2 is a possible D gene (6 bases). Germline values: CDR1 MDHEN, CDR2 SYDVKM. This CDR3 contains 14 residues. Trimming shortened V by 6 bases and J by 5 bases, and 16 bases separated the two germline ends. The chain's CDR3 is CASSADSGGETQYF. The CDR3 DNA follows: TGTGCCAGCAGCGCTGACAGTGGGGGGGAGACCCAGTACTTC.

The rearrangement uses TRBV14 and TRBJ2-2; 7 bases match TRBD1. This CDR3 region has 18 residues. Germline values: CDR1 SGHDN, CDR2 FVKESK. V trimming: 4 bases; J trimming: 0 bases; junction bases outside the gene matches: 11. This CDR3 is CASSRGQVGPSNTGELFF. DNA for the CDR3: TGTGCCAGCAGCCGAGGACAGGTTGGACCCTCGAACACCGGGGAGCTGTTTTTT.

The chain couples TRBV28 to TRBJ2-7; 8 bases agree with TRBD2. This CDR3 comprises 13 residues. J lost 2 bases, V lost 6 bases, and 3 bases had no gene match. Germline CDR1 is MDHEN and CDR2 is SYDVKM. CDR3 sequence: CASRTRGAYEQYF. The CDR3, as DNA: TGTGCCAGCAGAACGCGGGGGGCCTACGAGCAGTACTTC. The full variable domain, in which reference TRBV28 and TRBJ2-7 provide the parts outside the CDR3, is DVKVTQSSRYLVKRTGEKVFLECVQDMDHENMFWYRQDPGLGLRLIYFSYDVKMKEKGDIPEGYSVSREKKERFSLILESASTNQTSMYLCASRTRGAYEQYFGPGTRLTVT.

As DNA, the CDR3 is TGTGCCAGCAGTACCCCTAGCGGCTCCTACGAGCAGTACTTC. This gives the protein CASSTPSGSYEQYF. The V and J genes are TRBV28 and TRBJ2-7; 7 bases match TRBD2. The CDR3 runs 14 residues. The trim removed 5 bases at V and 0 bases at J, leaving 4 bases unmatched. Germline CDR1 MDHEN, CDR2 SYDVKM.

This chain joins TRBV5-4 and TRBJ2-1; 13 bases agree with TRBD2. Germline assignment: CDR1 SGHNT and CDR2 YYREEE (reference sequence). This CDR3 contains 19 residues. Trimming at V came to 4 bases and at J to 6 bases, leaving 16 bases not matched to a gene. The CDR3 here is CASSQGGLAGPYSSNEQFF. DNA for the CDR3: TGTGCCAGCAGCCAAGGGGGACTAGCGGGACCCTACTCCAGCAATGAGCAGTTCTTC.

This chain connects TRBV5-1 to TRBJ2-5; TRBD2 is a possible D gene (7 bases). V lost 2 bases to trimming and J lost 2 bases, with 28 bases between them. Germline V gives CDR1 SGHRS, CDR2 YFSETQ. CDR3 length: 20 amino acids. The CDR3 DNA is TGCGCCAGCAGCTTTTTTCCCCCTTTAAGTGCGGGGGCGAGACAAGAGACCCAGTACTTC. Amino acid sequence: CASSFFPPLSAGARQETQYF.

Written as DNA, the CDR3 is TGTGCCAGCAGCCCCGGGACAGGGTACTACGAGCAGTACTTC. The encoded protein is CASSPGTGYYEQYF. The V and J genes are TRBV7-9 and TRBJ2-7; 9 nucleotides agree with TRBD1. Germline CDR1 SEHNR, CDR2 FQNEAQ (reference sequence). After removal of 5 bases from V and 3 bases from J, the junction contained 5 bases not matched to a gene. The CDR3 has 14 amino acids.

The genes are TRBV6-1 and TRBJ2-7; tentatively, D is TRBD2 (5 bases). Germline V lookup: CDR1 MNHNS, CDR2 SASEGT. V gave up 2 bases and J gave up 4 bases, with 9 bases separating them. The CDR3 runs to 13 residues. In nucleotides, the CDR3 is TGTGCCAGCAGTGAAATTCGGGGTTACGAGCAGTACTTC. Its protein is CASSEIRGYEQYF.

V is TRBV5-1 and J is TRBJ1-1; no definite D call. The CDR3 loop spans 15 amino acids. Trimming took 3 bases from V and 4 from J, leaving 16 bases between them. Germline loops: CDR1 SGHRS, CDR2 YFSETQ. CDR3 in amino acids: CASSSSWGGSTEAFF. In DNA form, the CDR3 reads TGCGCCAGCAGCTCCTCTTGGGGAGGGTCCACTGAAGCTTTCTTT.

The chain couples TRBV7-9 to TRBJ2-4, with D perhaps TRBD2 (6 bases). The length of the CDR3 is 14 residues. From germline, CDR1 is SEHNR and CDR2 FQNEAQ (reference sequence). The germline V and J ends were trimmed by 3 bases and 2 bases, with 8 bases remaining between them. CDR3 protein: CASSFAGTKNIQYF. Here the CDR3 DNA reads TGTGCCAGCAGCTTCGCGGGAACCAAAAACATTCAGTACTTC.

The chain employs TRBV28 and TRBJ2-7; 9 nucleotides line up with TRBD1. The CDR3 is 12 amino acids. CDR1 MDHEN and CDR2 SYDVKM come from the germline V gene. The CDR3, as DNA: TGTGTCACGGGGGACAGGGCCTACGAGCAGTACTTC. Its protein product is CVTGDRAYEQYF.

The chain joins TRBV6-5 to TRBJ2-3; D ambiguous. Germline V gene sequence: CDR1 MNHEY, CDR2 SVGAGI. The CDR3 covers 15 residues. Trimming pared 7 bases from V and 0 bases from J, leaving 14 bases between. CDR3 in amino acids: CASKSSGTSTDTQYF. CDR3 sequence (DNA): TGTGCCAGCAAAAGCTCAGGCACTAGCACAGATACGCAGTATTTT.

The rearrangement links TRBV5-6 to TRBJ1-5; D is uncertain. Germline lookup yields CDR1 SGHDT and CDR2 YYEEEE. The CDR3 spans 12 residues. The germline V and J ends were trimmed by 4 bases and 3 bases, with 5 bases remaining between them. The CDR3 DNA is TGTGCCAGCAGCCCGTACAATCAGCCCCAGCATTTT. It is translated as CASSPYNQPQHF. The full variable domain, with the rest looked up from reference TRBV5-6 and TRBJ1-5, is DAGVTQSPTHLIKTRGQQVTLRCSPKSGHDTVSWYQQALGQGPQFIFQYYEEEERQRGNFPDRFSGHQFPNYSSELNVNALLLGDSALYLCASSPYNQPQHFGDGTRLSIL.

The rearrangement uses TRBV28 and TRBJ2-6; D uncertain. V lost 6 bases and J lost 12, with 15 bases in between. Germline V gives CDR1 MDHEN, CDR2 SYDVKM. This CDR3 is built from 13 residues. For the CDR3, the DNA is TGTGCCAGCAGGACCCTAGATTCTGGCGTCCTGACTTTC. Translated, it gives CASRTLDSGVLTF.

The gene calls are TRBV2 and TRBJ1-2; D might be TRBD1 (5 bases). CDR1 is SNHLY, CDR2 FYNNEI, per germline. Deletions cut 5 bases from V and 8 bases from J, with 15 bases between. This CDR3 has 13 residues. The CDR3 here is CASSLGREGGYTF. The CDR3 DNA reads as TGTGCCAGCAGTCTGGGCCGGGAGGGGGGCTACACCTTC.

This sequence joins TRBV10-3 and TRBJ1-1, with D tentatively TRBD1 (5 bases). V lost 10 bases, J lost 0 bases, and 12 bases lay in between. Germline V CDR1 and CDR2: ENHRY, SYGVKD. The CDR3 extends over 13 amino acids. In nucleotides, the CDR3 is TGTGCCACCATTGGGACTTTGAACACTGAAGCTTTCTTT. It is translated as CATIGTLNTEAFF.

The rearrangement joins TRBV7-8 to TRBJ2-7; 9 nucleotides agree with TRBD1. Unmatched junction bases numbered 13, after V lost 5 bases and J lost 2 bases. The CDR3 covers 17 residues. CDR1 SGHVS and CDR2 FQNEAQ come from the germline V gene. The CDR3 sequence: CASSPGSRQGVTYEQYF. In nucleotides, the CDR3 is TGTGCCAGCAGCCCAGGTTCCCGACAGGGGGTGACCTACGAGCAGTACTTC.

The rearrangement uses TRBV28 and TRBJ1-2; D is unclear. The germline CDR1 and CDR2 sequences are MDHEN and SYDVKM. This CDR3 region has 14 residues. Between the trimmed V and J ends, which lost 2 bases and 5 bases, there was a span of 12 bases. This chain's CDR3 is CASSLPQIKYGYTF. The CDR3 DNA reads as TGTGCCAGCAGTTTACCACAGATAAAATATGGCTACACCTTC.

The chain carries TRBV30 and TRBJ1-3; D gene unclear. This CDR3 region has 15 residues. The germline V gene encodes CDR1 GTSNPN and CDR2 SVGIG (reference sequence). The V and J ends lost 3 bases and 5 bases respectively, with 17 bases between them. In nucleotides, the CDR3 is TGTGCCTGGAGCGCTCCGGGAACTGTCAGAAACACCATATATTTT. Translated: CAWSAPGTVRNTIYF. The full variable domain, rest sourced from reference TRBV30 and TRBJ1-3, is SQTIHQWPATLVQPVGSPLSLECTVEGTSNPNLYWYRQAAGRGLQLLFYSVGIGQISSEVPQNLSASRPQDRQFILSSKKLLLSDSGFYLCAWSAPGTVRNTIYFGEGSWLTVV.

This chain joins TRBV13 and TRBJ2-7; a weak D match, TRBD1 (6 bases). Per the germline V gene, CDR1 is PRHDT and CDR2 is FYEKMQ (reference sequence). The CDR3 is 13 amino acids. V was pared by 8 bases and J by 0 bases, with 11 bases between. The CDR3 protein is CASGQGNSYEQYF. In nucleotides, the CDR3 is TGTGCCAGCGGGCAGGGGAACTCCTACGAGCAGTACTTC. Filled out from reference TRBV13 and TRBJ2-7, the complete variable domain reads AAGVIQSPRHLIKEKRETATLKCYPIPRHDTVYWYQQGPGQDPQFLISFYEKMQSDKGSIPDRFSAQQFSDYHSELNMSSLELGDSALYFCASGQGNSYEQYFGPGTRLTVT.

CDR3 nucleotides: TGTGCCAGCAGTGCCGGACAGGGAAGGGGTTGGGAAAATTCACCCCTCCACTTT. It codes for CASSAGQGRGWENSPLHF. The chain recombines TRBV27 with TRBJ1-6, with 8 bases identical to TRBD1. Germline CDR1 and CDR2: MNHEY and SMNVEV (reference sequence). The CDR3 spans 18 residues. With 5 bases clipped from V and 7 bases from J, the junction kept 16 bases outside the gene matches.

The CDR3 loop is CASSLGDRLNSPLHF. CDR3 coding DNA: TGTGCCAGCAGCTTAGGGGACAGGCTCAATTCACCCCTCCACTTT. This chain joins TRBV7-9 and TRBJ1-6; 8 positions agree with TRBD1. The CDR3 is 15 residues long. Per the germline V gene, CDR1 is SEHNR and CDR2 is FQNEAQ (reference sequence). Trimming cost V 1 base and J 7 bases; bases outside gene matches: 3.

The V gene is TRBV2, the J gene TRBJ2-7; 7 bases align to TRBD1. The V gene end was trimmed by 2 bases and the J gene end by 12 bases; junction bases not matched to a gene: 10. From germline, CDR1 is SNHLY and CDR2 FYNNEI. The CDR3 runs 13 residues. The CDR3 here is CASSERGPGTGYF. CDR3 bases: TGTGCCAGCAGTGAAAGGGGGCCAGGAACGGGGTACTTC.